The rows below give T cell receptor beta chains drawn from one sample of a study of T cell responses to AZD1222 COVID-19 vaccine. Clones were read by immunoSEQ multiplex PCR, and TCRdb kept only the in-frame ones, dropping some. The sample carries roughly 150,000 clones, 85% to 95% recorded once. This specimen consisted of peripheral blood, obtained 28 days after the second AZD1222 dose. The receptors stem from an adult who received the AZD1222 COVID-19 vaccine. CDR3s include the opening cysteine and the closing phenylalanine or tryptophan. Clone size, where shown, is once, few, many, or a class for clones that have expanded.

>TRBV19|TRBJ1-2|.
CASTRTGDNYGYTF
>TRBV6-5|TRBJ1-5|.
CASRGRGSQPQHF
>TRBV9|TRBJ2-3|.
CASSVDPPDTQYF
>TRBV18|TRBJ1-6|.
CASHRVVNSPLHF
>TRBV6-5|TRBJ1-3|.
CASSPFGGSGNTIYF
>TRBV7-2|TRBJ1-1|.
CASSLSRGAEAFF
>TRBV7-6|TRBJ2-5|.
CASSLGLAGGGETQYF
>TRBV5-6|TRBJ1-2|.
CASSSGSGSGYTF
>TRBV19|TRBJ2-3|.
CASKFAPTDTQYF
>TRBV7-6|TRBJ2-7|.
CASSYGTGSYEQYF
>TRBV7-8|TRBJ1-4|.
CASSSQTGRGNEKLFF
>TRBV10-2|TRBJ1-1|.
CASSARGGTEAFF
>TRBV19|TRBJ1-5|.
CASSMVGGSF
>TRBV27|TRBJ1-1|.
CASSYGTPNTEAFF
>TRBV29-1|TRBJ1-1|.
CSVVHSMNTEAFF
>TRBV19|TRBJ2-7|.
CASSSGTGSSYEQYF
>TRBV12-3/TRBV12-4|TRBJ1-2|.
CASSSRNYGYTF
>TRBV6-5|TRBJ1-1|.
CASSLTGRNTEAFF
>TRBV3-1/TRBV3-2|TRBJ1-1|.
CASRPHEGLNTEAFF
>TRBV28|TRBJ1-3|.
CASRLDRVGNTIYF
>TRBV7-8|TRBJ2-3|.
CASSPGTSGPEEDTQYF
>TRBV7-9|TRBJ1-3|.
CASSSSSGNTIYF
>TRBV11-2|TRBJ1-1|.
CASSLGTNTEAFF
>TRBV30|TRBJ1-4|.
CAWGGATNEKLFF
>TRBV2|TRBJ2-1|.
CASIQVGTEQFF
>TRBV7-6|TRBJ2-3|once
CASSLLAASTDTQYF
>TRBV5-5|TRBJ2-2|.
CASTVSGSLFTGELFF
>TRBV18|TRBJ1-5|.
CASSPQGVAGNQPQHF
>TRBV18|TRBJ2-1|once
CASSPVRPQRGGLFHSYNEQFF
>TRBV7-2|TRBJ2-7|.
CASSPSSGGVSYEQYF
>TRBV20-1|TRBJ2-1|.
CSASNPGRAVNEQFF
>TRBV7-2|TRBJ1-1|.
CASSLRVTRTHLNTEAFF
>TRBV7-6|TRBJ2-5|few
CASSLGVAGLGETQYF
>TRBV9|TRBJ2-1|once
CASSLGGAENEQFF
>TRBV5-4|TRBJ1-4|.
CASSLDDGTGSEKLFF
>TRBV4-2|TRBJ1-6|.
CASSQDRGTALHF
>TRBV28|TRBJ1-5|.
CASSSPVGNQPQHF
>TRBV4-1|TRBJ1-4|.
CASSRVLRDLPPGEKLFF
>TRBV5-5|TRBJ1-5|.
CASSLKVSNQPQHF
>TRBV21-1|TRBJ1-2|.
CASIGQADYGYTF
>TRBV5-1|TRBJ2-2|.
CASSLGDRVMYTGELFF
>TRBV29-1|TRBJ1-4|.
CSARASTVQPNEKLFF
>TRBV19|TRBJ2-5|.
CASSHGIITETQYF
>TRBV5-1|TRBJ1-5|.
CASSPRTGTQPQHF
>TRBV7-9|TRBJ2-3|.
CASSLVLAGSDTQYF
>TRBV6-5|TRBJ1-1|once
CASSYSKDMNTEAFF
>TRBV19|TRBJ1-2|.
CASSRTLTNYGYTF
>TRBV3-1/TRBV3-2|TRBJ2-6|.
CASSQFRVLLSLPPGANVLTF
>TRBV7-8|TRBJ2-7|.
CASSTQWYEQYF
>TRBV2|TRBJ2-1|.
CASSDEGLATYNEQFF
>TRBV4-1|TRBJ1-5|.
CASSLDWVNQPQHF
>TRBV5-6|TRBJ1-6|.
CASSEASGYNSPLHF
>TRBV2|TRBJ1-2|.
CASILGEGGWGGYTF
>TRBV5-1|TRBJ1-4|few
CASGLTPGQGYEKLFF
>TRBV5-1|TRBJ1-1|.
CASSLKSVGTEAFF
>TRBV6-5|TRBJ1-5|.
CAGSWGPNQPQHF
>TRBV6-5|TRBJ1-2|.
CASSYSLGYGYTF
>TRBV7-2|TRBJ1-2|few
CASSLRQGTNYGYTF
>TRBV7-9|TRBJ2-1|.
CASSSQRTEQFF